Listed below are T cell receptor beta chains from one sample, sequenced in a study of cytomegalovirus exposure and HLA in healthy donors. Libraries were prepared by immunoSEQ multiplex PCR; TCRdb keeps only in-frame clonotypes and omits some of them. The sample lists some 160,000 clones; around three quarters were seen once. Sequencing was carried out using PBMCs. All receptors come from a man aged 45-65 years in good health and CMV-seropositive. The CDR3 runs from the conserved cysteine through the conserved F or W. D genes are given only for firm matches. For some rows the clone size is stated as once, few or many, or as a class when expanded; others skip it.

d_call j_call clone_size v_call cdr3_nt cdr3_aa
NA TRBJ2-7 NA TRBV29-1 TGCAGCGTAAAGACCCCCCCGGGTAGGGGTTCCTACGAGCAGTACTTC CSVKTPPGRGSYEQYF
NA TRBJ2-2 once TRBV5-6 TGTGCCAGCAGCTTGGCCGTTCAGGTGAACACCGGGGAGCTGTTTTTT CASSLAVQVNTGELFF
NA TRBJ2-1 NA TRBV7-2 TGTGCCAGCAGCCCAGGATGGCCCCACAATGAGCAGTTCTTC CASSPGWPHNEQFF
NA TRBJ1-2 NA TRBV6-1 TGTGCCAGCAGTGAAGCAGGGGCAAACGGCTACACCTTC CASSEAGANGYTF
NA TRBJ1-2 NA TRBV7-2 TGTGCCAGCAGCTTAGCTACAGCAGAGTTCTATGGCTACACCTTC CASSLATAEFYGYTF
TRBD1 TRBJ1-6 NA TRBV9 TGTGCCAGCAGCTCCCGGACAGGGGGAAATTCACCCCTCCACTTT CASSSRTGGNSPLHF
NA TRBJ1-1 NA TRBV4-2 TGTGCCAGCAGCCAAGAAGAAGGGGCGTGGGCTTTCTTT CASSQEEGAWAFF
NA TRBJ1-5 NA TRBV19 TGTGCCAGTAGGAAAACGCGGCAGCCCCAGCATTTT CASRKTRQPQHF
TRBD2 TRBJ2-2 NA TRBV11-3 TGTGCCAGCAGCTTCGGGGGGATCGGGGAGCTGTTTTTT CASSFGGIGELFF
NA TRBJ1-1 NA TRBV6-5 TGTGCCAGCAGTCCCCTCAGACAGAGCGAAGCTTTCTTT CASSPLRQSEAFF
NA TRBJ2-7 NA TRBV5-6 TGTGCCAGCAGCTCCCGGACAGTACACGAGCAGTACTTC CASSSRTVHEQYF
TRBD2 TRBJ2-4 NA TRBV6-1 TGTGCCAGCAGTGACAAGGGGAGGGCGAGTCGCAACATTCAGTACTTC CASSDKGRASRNIQYF
NA TRBJ1-5 NA TRBV4-1 TGCGCCAGCAGCCAAGATGTGGGCAGGGGCAATCAGCCCCAGCATTTT CASSQDVGRGNQPQHF
NA TRBJ2-7 NA TRBV7-4 TGTGCCAGCAGCCATTCCCGGACCACAGGGAATTCCTACGAGCAGTACTTC CASSHSRTTGNSYEQYF
TRBD2 TRBJ2-3 NA TRBV4-3 TGCGCCAGCAGCCTCTCACCCTTTAGCGGGGGGGGCACAGATACGCAGTATTTT CASSLSPFSGGGTDTQYF
TRBD1 TRBJ1-2 NA TRBV5-8 TGTGCCTGCAGCTTGACCTTGACAGGGTCTAACTATGGCTACACCTTC CACSLTLTGSNYGYTF
NA TRBJ2-5 NA TRBV7-6 TGTGCCAGCAGCTTATACCAGTACCAAGAGACCCAGTACTTC CASSLYQYQETQYF
NA TRBJ2-6 NA TRBV10-3 TGTGCCATCACCAATCTAAACTCTGGGGCCAACGTCCTGACTTTC CAITNLNSGANVLTF
NA TRBJ2-5 NA TRBV6-5 TGTGCCAGCAGTCGAACGACAGCCCAAGAGACCCAGTACTTC CASSRTTAQETQYF
NA TRBJ1-1 NA TRBV5-4 TGTGCCAGCAGCTTAAAGCTGGGGGCGTCTAACACTGAAGCTTTCTTT CASSLKLGASNTEAFF
NA TRBJ1-2 NA TRBV6-5 TGTGCCAGCAGTTACTCGCGACAGATTCCCTATGGCTACACCTTC CASSYSRQIPYGYTF
TRBD2 TRBJ2-7 few TRBV6-1 TGTGCCAGCTCAAGGACTAGCGGGGGTTTCTACGAGCAGTACTTC CASSRTSGGFYEQYF
NA TRBJ2-5 NA TRBV5-1 TGCGCCAGCAGCTTGGCATTTGGCACTATTACCCAAGAGACCCAGTACTTC CASSLAFGTITQETQYF
NA TRBJ2-5 NA TRBV2 TGTGCCAGCGGACGGGACTTGGGAGAGACCCAGTACTTC CASGRDLGETQYF
TRBD2 TRBJ2-1 NA TRBV7-9 TGTGCCAGCAGCTCCGGGACTAGCGGGGGCAATGAGCAGTTCTTC CASSSGTSGGNEQFF
TRBD1 TRBJ1-2 NA TRBV27 TGTGCCAGCAGTGCCCGACAGGGTTTCTATGGCTACACCTTC CASSARQGFYGYTF
NA TRBJ1-2 few TRBV4-1 TGCGCCAGCAGCCAAGATCATAGCTACTATGGCTACACCTTC CASSQDHSYYGYTF
NA TRBJ1-3 NA TRBV7-9 TGTGCCAGCAGCTTAATTATCTCTGGAAACACCATATATTTT CASSLIISGNTIYF
NA TRBJ2-1 NA TRBV6-1 TGTGCCAGCAGTGATGGGACAAGCTCCTACAATGAGCAGTTCTTC CASSDGTSSYNEQFF
NA TRBJ1-6 NA TRBV5-4 TGTGCCAGCAGCTTGGGTACAACCTATAATTCACCCCTCCACTTT CASSLGTTYNSPLHF
TRBD2 TRBJ2-7 NA TRBV7-6 TGTGCCAGCAGCTTAACTAGCGGGGGGGCCGGCATCTCCTACGAGCAGTACTTC CASSLTSGGAGISYEQYF
NA TRBJ1-2 NA TRBV5-1 TGCGCCAGCAGCCCGGCAGAGGCCGGGGAGCTCTATGGCTACACCTTC CASSPAEAGELYGYTF
TRBD1 TRBJ1-5 NA TRBV5-8 TGTGCCAGCAGCCGAAAACAGGGGGCAAATCAGCCCCAGCATTTT CASSRKQGANQPQHF
TRBD1 TRBJ1-1 NA TRBV30 TGTGCCTGGAGGGAAGGGGGCCCTAGAACTGAAGCTTTCTTT CAWREGGPRTEAFF
TRBD2 TRBJ2-3 NA TRBV4-1 TGCGCCAGCAGCCGAATGGAACTAGCGGGGGGCGATACGCAGTATTTT CASSRMELAGGDTQYF
NA TRBJ1-2 NA TRBV5-4 TGCGCCAGCAGCCAAGAGAGGACAGTTAAGGGGAATGGCTACACCTTC CASSQERTVKGNGYTF
TRBD2 TRBJ2-7 once TRBV28 TGTGCCAGCAGTCCCACGCTAGCGGGGGGGCCCTACGAGCAGTACTTC CASSPTLAGGPYEQYF
TRBD1 TRBJ1-2 NA TRBV6-1 TGTGCCAGCAGTTCACAGGGGTATGGCTACACCTTC CASSSQGYGYTF
NA TRBJ1-2 NA TRBV4-3 TGCGCCAGCAGCCAATTCGGGTTAAGGCGTAATGGCGGCTACACCTTC CASSQFGLRRNGGYTF
NA TRBJ1-2 NA TRBV5-4 TGTGCCAGCAGCTTCCCTGAGGGGGACGGCTATGGCTACACCTTC CASSFPEGDGYGYTF
TRBD1 TRBJ1-3 NA TRBV12-5 TGTGCTAGTGGTATCTACAGGGGGCAGAGAGGAAACACCATATATTTT CASGIYRGQRGNTIYF
TRBD1 TRBJ1-2 NA TRBV27 TGTGCCAGCAGTTTACCGACAGGGGATCCAAACTATGGCTACACCTTC CASSLPTGDPNYGYTF
TRBD2 TRBJ2-3 NA TRBV14 TGTGCCAGCAGCCAAGATTACGCCACCGGGACTAGCGGGGGAGATACGCAGTATTTT CASSQDYATGTSGGDTQYF
NA TRBJ1-1 NA TRBV4-3 TGCGCCAGCAGCCAAGACCCGGGACACCGGAACACTGAAGCTTTCTTT CASSQDPGHRNTEAFF
TRBD1 TRBJ1-3 NA TRBV9 TGTGCCAGCAGCGGAGTTTTCACAGGGGCGACCTCTGGAAACACCATATATTTT CASSGVFTGATSGNTIYF
NA TRBJ2-1 once TRBV9 TGTGCCAGCAGCGGCAGACTAGTCCAGGCCAAGAATGAGCAGTTCTTC CASSGRLVQAKNEQFF
TRBD1 TRBJ2-1 NA TRBV5-1 TGCGCCAGCAGCCCTTGGACAGGGGGCTTCAATGAGCAGTTCTTC CASSPWTGGFNEQFF
NA TRBJ2-7 NA TRBV4-3 TGCGCCAGCAGCCAAGAGTTTGTGACGGACACCTACGAGCAGTACTTC CASSQEFVTDTYEQYF